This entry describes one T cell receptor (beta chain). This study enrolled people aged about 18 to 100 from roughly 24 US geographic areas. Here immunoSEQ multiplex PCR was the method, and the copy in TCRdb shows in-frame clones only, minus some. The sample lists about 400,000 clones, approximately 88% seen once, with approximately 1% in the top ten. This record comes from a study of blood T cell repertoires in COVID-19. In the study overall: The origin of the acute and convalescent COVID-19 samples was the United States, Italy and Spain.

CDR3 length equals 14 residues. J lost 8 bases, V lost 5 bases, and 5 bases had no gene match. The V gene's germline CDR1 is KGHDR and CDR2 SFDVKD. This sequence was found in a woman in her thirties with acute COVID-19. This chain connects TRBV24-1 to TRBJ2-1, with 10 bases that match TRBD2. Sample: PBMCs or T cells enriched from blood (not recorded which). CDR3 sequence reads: CATSGLAGEDEQFF. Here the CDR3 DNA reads TGTGCCACCAGTGGGCTAGCGGGGGAGGATGAGCAGTTCTTC.